This note documents a single T cell receptor (beta chain) sequence. Antigen: not known. This sample is part of a study of shared clonotypes between healthy human individuals. Clones were sequenced by immunoSEQ multiplex PCR, and TCRdb holds only the in-frame ones, with some missing. The sample includes some 1,400,000 clones, around 97% of them seen just once. Findings of the study overall: Against clonotypes common to all four donors, non-shared ones had lower generation probabilities. The expectation was that sequencing depth would affect clonotype sharing among donors.

Germline trimming cut 3 bases from V and 1 base from J; bases unmatched to any gene: 2. The length of the CDR3 is 14 residues. Looked up from germline, CDR1 is LNHDA and CDR2 is SQIVND (reference sequence). The origin of this receptor is a man in his thirties or forties in good health. Sequenced sample: naive CD4+ T cells sorted from blood. Subset here: CD45RA+ positively selected. This chain joins TRBV19 and TRBJ1-1, with 7 bases identical to TRBD1. The CDR3: CASSMAGGNTEAFF. CDR3 in DNA: TGTGCCAGTAGTATGGCAGGGGGGAACACTGAAGCTTTCTTT.